One and the same sample provided the 22 T cell receptor beta chains below, sequenced in a study of cytomegalovirus exposure and HLA in healthy donors. With 60 Vbeta and 13 Jbeta primers, the PCR was carried out. TCRdb keeps only in-frame clones here, not all; method: immunoSEQ multiplex PCR. This repertoire shows approximately 210,000 clones, over 75% found once; its top ten account for approximately 2%. The source material was PBMCs. Every receptor here comes from a male donor in good health and CMV-seronegative.

The chain is built from TRBV9 and TRBJ2-6, with TRBD1 identical over 7 bases. Unmatched junction bases numbered 7, after V lost 1 base and J lost 0 bases. CDR3 length: 18 residues. Germline V gene sequence: CDR1 SGDLS, CDR2 YYNGEE. This CDR3 is CASSVQGERHSGANVLTF. The CDR3 region has the DNA TGTGCCAGCAGCGTACAGGGGGAACGACACTCTGGGGCCAACGTCCTGACTTTC.

The chain joins TRBV28 to TRBJ2-7; the D is unclear. CDR1 is MDHEN, CDR2 SYDVKM, per germline. V shed 2 bases and J shed 2 bases, with 10 bases lying between them. This CDR3 has 14 amino acids. CDR3 DNA sequence: TGTGCCAGCAGTTTAACGGGTGAAGCCTACGAGCAGTACTTC. As protein: CASSLTGEAYEQYF.

V is TRBV7-2 and J is TRBJ2-5, with a weak D call TRBD1 (5 bases). The CDR3 contains 13 residues. V lost 1 base and J lost 5, with 8 bases in between. Germline V gene sequence: CDR1 SGHTA, CDR2 FQGNSA. This chain's CDR3 is CASSLGRQETQYF. CDR3 DNA sequence: TGTGCCAGCAGCTTAGGTAGACAGGAGACCCAGTACTTC.

This clone was seen a single time. This chain connects TRBV4-1 to TRBJ2-6; 10 bases fit TRBD1. Trimming at V came to 0 bases and at J to 0 bases, leaving 5 bases not matched to a gene. The CDR3 covers 19 residues. Germline V gives CDR1 MGHRA, CDR2 YSYEKL. The CDR3 protein is CASSQEGQGTSSGANVLTF. CDR3 nucleotides: TGCGCCAGCAGCCAAGAGGGACAGGGGACAAGCTCTGGGGCCAACGTCCTGACTTTC.

The chain couples TRBV7-2 to TRBJ1-1; TRBD1 matches at 7 bases. Germline V gene sequence: CDR1 SGHTA, CDR2 FQGNSA. This CDR3 spans 13 amino acids. J lost 8 bases, V lost 4 bases, and 7 bases had no gene match. CDR3 protein: CASSSDRAFEAFF. The CDR3 region has the DNA TGTGCCAGCAGCTCTGACAGGGCCTTCGAAGCTTTCTTT.

V is TRBV9 and J is TRBJ1-1; 7 positions match TRBD1. This CDR3 is built from 14 residues. Germline V lookup: CDR1 SGDLS, CDR2 YYNGEE. V shed 5 bases, J shed 5 bases, and the junction held 9 bases outside the gene matches. CDR3 region: CASSMTGLITEAFF. The CDR3, as DNA: TGTGCCAGCAGTATGACAGGGCTTATAACTGAAGCTTTCTTT.

V gene TRBV10-3 combines with J gene TRBJ2-5, with 7 bases aligning to TRBD2. The CDR3 runs to 14 residues. CDR1 ENHRY and CDR2 SYGVKD come from the germline V gene. The ends lost 2 bases at V and 8 bases at J; junction bases unmatched: 8. As DNA, the CDR3 is TGTGCCATCAGTGAGGGGGGGGATTTCGATACCCAGTACTTC. Its protein product is CAISEGGDFDTQYF.

The CDR3 nucleotides read TGTGCCAGTAGTATTCAAGGGGCCTTAAATGGCTACACCTTC. Translation gives CASSIQGALNGYTF. V and J are TRBV19 and TRBJ1-2; D may be TRBD1 (5 bases). Germline V gene sequence: CDR1 LNHDA, CDR2 SQIVND (reference sequence). The CDR3 runs 14 residues. The V gene lost 3 bases and the J gene lost 6 bases, with 14 bases spanning the gap.

The gene calls are TRBV6-1 and TRBJ2-3, with 12 positions matching TRBD1. The germline V gene encodes CDR1 MNHNS and CDR2 SASEGT. The CDR3 has 15 amino acids. Trimming cost V 4 bases and J 6 bases; bases outside gene matches: 5. DNA for the CDR3: TGTGCCAGCAGTGTGGTGGGGACAGGGGGCGATACGCAGTATTTT. Translation: CASSVVGTGGDTQYF.

The J gene is TRBJ2-5, the V gene TRBV7-9, with 8 bases that match TRBD2. Trimming cost V 1 base and J 3 bases; bases outside gene matches: 1. The CDR3 extends over 14 amino acids. Looked up from germline, CDR1 is SEHNR and CDR2 is FQNEAQ (reference sequence). CDR3 in DNA: TGTGCCAGCAGCTTAGGAGCGGGGGAAGAGACCCAGTACTTC. It is translated as CASSLGAGEETQYF.

This chain uses TRBV27 with TRBJ1-2; 7 bases agree with TRBD1. This CDR3 comprises 15 residues. In germline, CDR1 is MNHEY, CDR2 SMNVEV (reference sequence). Germline trimming cut 5 bases from V and 3 bases from J; bases unmatched to any gene: 9. The CDR3 spells CASSPTLDRDYGYTF. The CDR3 DNA sequence: TGTGCCAGCAGTCCAACACTCGACAGGGACTATGGCTACACCTTC.

The V and J genes are TRBV15 and TRBJ2-2; no firm D call. Germline V gene data show CDR1 as LNHNV and CDR2 as YYDKDF (reference sequence). The CDR3 has 14 residues. With 1 base removed from V and 2 bases from J, the gap between germline ends came to 5 bases. CDR3 protein: CATSRGLNTGELFF. The CDR3 coding sequence is TGTGCCACCAGCAGAGGTCTCAACACCGGGGAGCTGTTTTTT.

As to this clone: One end of the junction varies from germline; a read error may be responsible. The gene calls are TRBV25-1 and TRBJ1-3, with 7 bases lining up with TRBD1. In germline, CDR1 is MGHDK, CDR2 SYGVNS. This CDR3 has 11 amino acids. CDR3: CASRESGTVYF. CDR3 nucleotide sequence: TGTGCCAGCAGGGAATCCGGGACAGTCTATTTT.

The chain couples TRBV23-1 to TRBJ2-7, with 8 positions matching TRBD1. TRBV23-1 is sorted into the ORF group, with uncertain function. V shed 6 bases and J 0 bases; nucleotides not matched to a gene: 7. This CDR3 is built from 15 residues. DNA of the CDR3: TGCGCCAGCAGCCCGAGACAGGGGCTCTCCTACGAGCAGTACTTC. Amino acid sequence: CASSPRQGLSYEQYF.

The rearrangement links TRBV18 to TRBJ1-3; D gene unclear. The CDR3 has 14 residues. The V end was cut by 4 bases, the J end by 7 bases, with 14 bases between. CDR1 KGHSH and CDR2 LQKENI come from the germline V gene. The CDR3 loop is CASSLYNGGNTIYF. For the CDR3, the DNA is TGTGCCAGCTCACTTTACAACGGCGGTAACACCATATATTTT.

The chain couples TRBV9 to TRBJ2-2; the match to TRBD2 covers 9 bases. CDR1 is SGDLS, CDR2 YYNGEE, per germline. The CDR3 has 16 residues. Germline trimming cut 1 base from V and 5 bases from J; bases unmatched to any gene: 6. CDR3 in DNA: TGTGCCAGCAGCGTACGCAAAGGACTAGCGACCGGGGAGCTGTTTTTT. Translating it yields CASSVRKGLATGELFF.

This chain links TRBV2 with TRBJ2-5, with TRBD2 identical over 7 bases. With 5 bases clipped from V and 3 bases from J, the junction kept 6 bases outside the gene matches. The CDR3 is 14 amino acids. Germline lookup yields CDR1 SNHLY and CDR2 FYNNEI. CDR3 region: CASSFMGGEETQYF. The CDR3 DNA sequence: TGTGCCAGCAGTTTTATGGGGGGGGAAGAGACCCAGTACTTC.

V and J are TRBV27 and TRBJ2-7; D perhaps matches TRBD1 (5 bases). Trimming cost V 0 bases and J 5 bases, with 8 bases left between them. Germline CDR1 reads MNHEY; CDR2 reads SMNVEV (reference sequence). There are 13 residues in the CDR3. The CDR3 reads CASSLSREDEQYF. CDR3 sequence (DNA): TGTGCCAGCAGTTTATCCAGGGAAGACGAGCAGTACTTC.

This chain links TRBV19 with TRBJ2-5; D is possibly TRBD1 (5 bases). The germline gives CDR1 LNHDA, CDR2 SQIVND (reference sequence). The CDR3 extends over 14 amino acids. Deletions cut 3 bases from V and 5 bases from J, with 13 bases between. CDR3 protein: CASSIRAQGETQYF. For the CDR3, the DNA is TGTGCCAGTAGTATCAGGGCCCAAGGGGAGACCCAGTACTTC. Combining the CDR3 with reference TRBV19 and TRBJ2-5 gives the whole variable domain DGGITQSPKYLFRKEGQNVTLSCEQNLNHDAMYWYRQDPGQGLRLIYYSQIVNDFQKGDIAEGYSVSREKKESFPLTVTSAQKNPTAFYLCASSIRAQGETQYFGPGTRLLVL.

This chain links TRBV30 with TRBJ2-7, with 7 positions matching TRBD2. Germline CDR1 reads GTSNPN; CDR2 reads SVGIG (reference sequence). The CDR3 is made up of 12 amino acids. V shed 2 bases and J 6 bases; nucleotides not matched to a gene: 4. CDR3 region: CAWSIRGVEQYF. The DNA of the CDR3 is TGTGCCTGGAGTATTCGGGGGGTCGAGCAGTACTTC.

This sequence joins TRBV29-1 and TRBJ2-5, with D unclear. Germline V gives CDR1 SQVTM, CDR2 ANQGSEA. The CDR3 loop spans 11 amino acids. The ends were cut back, 3 bases at V and 7 bases at J, with 9 bases in the middle. The CDR3 DNA reads TGCAGCGTTGATGCCTACGGGACCCAGTACTTC. It translates to CSVDAYGTQYF.

J is TRBJ1-1 and V is TRBV19; D unclear. V was cut by 7 bases and J by 2 bases, with 11 bases left in between. Germline values: CDR1 LNHDA, CDR2 SQIVND (reference sequence). This CDR3 is 13 amino acids long. In DNA form, the CDR3 reads TGTGCCAGTACGAACGAAGCTAACACTGAAGCTTTCTTT. This codes for CASTNEANTEAFF. Complete variable domain (other parts from reference TRBV19 and TRBJ1-1): DGGITQSPKYLFRKEGQNVTLSCEQNLNHDAMYWYRQDPGQGLRLIYYSQIVNDFQKGDIAEGYSVSREKKESFPLTVTSAQKNPTAFYLCASTNEANTEAFFGQGTRLTVV.